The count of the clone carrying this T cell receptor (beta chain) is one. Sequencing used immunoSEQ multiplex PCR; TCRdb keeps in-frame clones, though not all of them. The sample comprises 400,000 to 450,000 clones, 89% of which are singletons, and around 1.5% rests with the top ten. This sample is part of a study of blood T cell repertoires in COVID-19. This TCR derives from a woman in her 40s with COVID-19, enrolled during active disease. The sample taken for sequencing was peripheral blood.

CDR3 nucleotide sequence: TGTGCCAGCAGCTTAGAACTAGCGGGGGGGCTGCCGACAGATACGCAGTATTTT. Residues: CASSLELAGGLPTDTQYF. The chain carries TRBV7-2 and TRBJ2-3; 13 bases are shared with TRBD2. The CDR3 is 18 residues long. The germline V gene encodes CDR1 SGHTA and CDR2 FQGNSA. Trimming cost V 1 base and J 3 bases; bases outside gene matches: 7.